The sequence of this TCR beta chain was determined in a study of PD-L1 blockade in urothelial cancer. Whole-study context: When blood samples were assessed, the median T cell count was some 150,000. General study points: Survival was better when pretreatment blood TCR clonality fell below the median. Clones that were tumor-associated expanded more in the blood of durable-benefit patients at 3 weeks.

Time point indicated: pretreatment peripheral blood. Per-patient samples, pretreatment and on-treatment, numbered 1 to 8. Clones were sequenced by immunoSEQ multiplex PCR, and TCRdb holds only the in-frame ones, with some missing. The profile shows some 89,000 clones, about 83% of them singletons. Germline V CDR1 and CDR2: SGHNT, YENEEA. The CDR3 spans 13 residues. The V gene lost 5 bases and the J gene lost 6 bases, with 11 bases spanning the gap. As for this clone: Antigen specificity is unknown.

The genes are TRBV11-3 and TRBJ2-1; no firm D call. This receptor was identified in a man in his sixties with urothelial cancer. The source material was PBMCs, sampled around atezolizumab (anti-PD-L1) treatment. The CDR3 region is CASSPPVRNEQFF. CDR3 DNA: TGTGCCAGCAGCCCCCCGGTTCGCAATGAGCAGTTCTTC.